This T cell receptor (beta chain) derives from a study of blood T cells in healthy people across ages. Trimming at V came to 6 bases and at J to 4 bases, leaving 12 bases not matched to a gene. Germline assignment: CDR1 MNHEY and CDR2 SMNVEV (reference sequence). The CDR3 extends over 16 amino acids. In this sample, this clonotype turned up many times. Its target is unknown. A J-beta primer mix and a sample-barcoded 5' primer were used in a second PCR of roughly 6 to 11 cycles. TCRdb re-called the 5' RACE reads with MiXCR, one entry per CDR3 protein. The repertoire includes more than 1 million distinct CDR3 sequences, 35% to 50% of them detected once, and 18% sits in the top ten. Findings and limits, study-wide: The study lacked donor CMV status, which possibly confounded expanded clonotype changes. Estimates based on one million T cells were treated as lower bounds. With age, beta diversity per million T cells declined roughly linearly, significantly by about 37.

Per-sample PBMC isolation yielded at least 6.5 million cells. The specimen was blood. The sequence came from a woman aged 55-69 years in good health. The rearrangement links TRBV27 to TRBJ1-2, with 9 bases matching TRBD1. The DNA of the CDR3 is TGTGCCAGCAGCGCCATCACAGGGGGCAAGGGCTATGGCTACACCTTC. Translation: CASSAITGGKGYGYTF.